Shown below are 26 T cell receptor beta chains from a single sample sequenced in a study of T cell responses to AZD1222 COVID-19 vaccine (dated by TCRdb to the early 2020s). In the paper's terms, the time point label means: baseline before first vaccination. The treatment or condition label, as the study defines it: meningococcal conjugate vaccine given as trial control. Libraries were made using the immunoSEQ multiplex PCR assay. Here the immuneACCESS table is served through TCRdb, limited to in-frame sequences with V and J called. Missing clones are a known gap in these copies; in checked studies unresolved V genes cover under half, and the rest lacks a known reason. In this sample the table shows 150,000 or so clones, under 95% of which occur a single time. The top ten hold roughly 2.8% of the sample. Sequences were derived from peripheral blood, sampled on day 0 of MenACWY control vaccination. These TCRs come from an adult in good health.

The chain carries TRBV29-1 and TRBJ2-1; no clear D. The V gene lost 7 bases and the J gene lost 3 bases, with 10 bases spanning the gap. CDR3 length: 12 residues. Per germline, CDR1 SQVTM and CDR2 ANQGSEA. The CDR3 here is CSAADGYNEQFF. The CDR3 bases are TGCAGCGCCGCCGACGGCTACAATGAGCAGTTCTTC.

This chain connects TRBV30 to TRBJ2-1; 10 nucleotides align to TRBD2. V was clipped by 5 bases and J by 6 bases; unmatched bases: 10. This CDR3 spans 15 amino acids. CDR1 GTSNPN and CDR2 SVGIG come from the germline V gene (reference sequence). The CDR3 loop is CAWSTPGLASNEQFF. The CDR3 DNA sequence: TGTGCCTGGTCGACACCGGGACTAGCGAGCAATGAGCAGTTCTTC. Drawing the rest from reference TRBV30 and TRBJ2-1, the complete variable domain is SQTIHQWPATLVQPVGSPLSLECTVEGTSNPNLYWYRQAAGRGLQLLFYSVGIGQISSEVPQNLSASRPQDRQFILSSKKLLLSDSGFYLCAWSTPGLASNEQFFGPGTRLTVL.

V is TRBV12-3 or TRBV12-4 and J is TRBJ1-2; D ambiguous. CDR3 length: 13 amino acids. V dropped 5 bases and J dropped 2 bases, with 9 bases sitting between them. The CDR3 DNA follows: TGTGCCAGCAGTCCCCTCGGGAACTATGGCTACACCTTC. Translation gives CASSPLGNYGYTF.

The chain uses TRBV6-1 and TRBJ2-5; 10 bases agree with TRBD1. The CDR3 has 14 amino acids. CDR1 and CDR2 (germline): MNHNS, SASEGT. The V and J ends lost 0 bases and 6 bases, in that order; junction bases with no gene match: 1. The CDR3 sequence: CASSEADRGKTQYF. The CDR3 nucleotides read TGTGCCAGCAGTGAAGCGGACAGGGGGAAGACCCAGTACTTC.

The chain joins TRBV7-8 to TRBJ1-5, with 9 bases aligning to TRBD1. The CDR3 has 15 amino acids. Germline V gene lookup returns CDR1 SGHVS and CDR2 FQNEAQ. Unmatched junction bases numbered 5, after V lost 7 bases and J lost 1 base. CDR3 protein: CASKETGGSNQPQHF. The CDR3 DNA is TGTGCCAGCAAAGAGACAGGGGGAAGCAATCAGCCCCAGCATTTT.

V and J are TRBV30 and TRBJ2-7; TRBD2 aligns across 7 bases. This CDR3 has 14 amino acids. CDR1 and CDR2 (germline): GTSNPN, SVGIG (reference sequence). V lost 4 bases and J lost 2; bases outside the gene matches: 8. CDR3 DNA: TGTGCCTGGATTCCACCCGGGACTACCTACGAGCAGTACTTC. Protein sequence: CAWIPPGTTYEQYF.

This clone was observed once. The gene calls are TRBV28 and TRBJ2-3; D possibly uses TRBD1 or TRBD2 (6 bases each). The CDR3 has 17 residues. Germline V gene lookup returns CDR1 MDHEN and CDR2 SYDVKM. V was pared by 8 bases and J by 1 base, with 22 bases between. The CDR3 DNA reads TGTGCCAGCCCCCCCTGGACGGGAGAGGGGGGCACAGATACGCAGTATTTT. This encodes CASPPWTGEGGTDTQYF.

The chain combines TRBV7-2 with TRBJ2-7; 7 positions agree with TRBD2. The V gene end was trimmed by 0 bases and the J gene end by 5 bases; junction bases not matched to a gene: 7. Germline loops: CDR1 SGHTA, CDR2 FQGNSA. The CDR3 has 15 amino acids. The CDR3 sequence: CASSLAGGPSDEQYF. CDR3 nucleotide sequence: TGTGCCAGCAGCTTAGCGGGAGGGCCGTCGGACGAGCAGTACTTC.

The rearrangement uses TRBV28 and TRBJ2-4; a weak D match, TRBD2 (6 bases). V was clipped by 4 bases and J by 0 bases, with 10 bases between them. Germline V gene sequence: CDR1 MDHEN, CDR2 SYDVKM. The CDR3 consists of 15 residues. The CDR3 sequence is CASSYGRLAKNIQYF. DNA of the CDR3: TGTGCCAGCAGTTACGGGAGACTAGCCAAAAACATTCAGTACTTC.

This rearrangement joins TRBV15 to TRBJ1-2, with 8 bases fitting TRBD1. Germline V lookup: CDR1 LNHNV, CDR2 YYDKDF (reference sequence). The CDR3 has 13 residues. With 2 bases clipped from V and 8 bases from J, the junction kept 4 bases outside the gene matches. The CDR3 DNA is TGTGCCACCAGCAGAACAGGGGGAAGGGGCTACACCTTC. Protein product: CATSRTGGRGYTF.

The chain joins TRBV7-8 to TRBJ2-1, with D perhaps TRBD1 or TRBD2 (5 bases each). Between the trimmed V and J ends, which lost 4 bases and 11 bases, there was a span of 15 bases. The CDR3 length is 13 residues. CDR1 is SGHVS and CDR2 is FQNEAQ in the germline V gene. In nucleotides, the CDR3 is TGTGCCAGCAGCTATGGACGGGACGGAAAGCAGTTCTTC. Translating it yields CASSYGRDGKQFF.

The CDR3 DNA follows: TGTGCCAGCAGTTACAGCCAAGAGACCCAGTACTTC. Its translation: CASSYSQETQYF. The genes are TRBV6-6 and TRBJ2-5; the D is unclear. CDR1 is MNHNY, CDR2 SVGAGI, per germline (reference sequence). The CDR3 spans 12 residues. V lost 2 bases and J 1 base, leaving 2 bases between the germline ends.

The chain uses TRBV27 and TRBJ2-7; no clear D. The germline V gene has CDR1 MNHEY and CDR2 SMNVEV (reference sequence). V shed 0 bases and J shed 7 bases, with 10 bases lying between them. There are 13 residues in the CDR3. The CDR3 DNA reads as TGTGCCAGCAGTTTATCGTCAGCGAGGGAGCAGTACTTC. Translated, it gives CASSLSSAREQYF.

This clone was counted only a few times. The chain couples TRBV6-6 to TRBJ2-7; D tentatively fits TRBD1 or TRBD2 (5 bases each). The CDR3 length is 15 residues. V was pared by 6 bases and J by 4 bases, with 19 bases between. Looked up from germline, CDR1 is MNHNY and CDR2 is SVGAGI (reference sequence). The CDR3 nucleotides read TGTGCCAGCAGCATCGGGACCCCCGTTGTATACGAGCAGTACTTC. Residues: CASSIGTPVVYEQYF.

This clone was counted between two and nine times. The chain couples TRBV6-6 to TRBJ1-5, with 12 positions matching TRBD1. V lost 5 bases, J lost 7 bases, and 12 bases stayed unmatched. The CDR3 extends over 17 amino acids. Germline CDR1 is MNHNY and CDR2 is SVGAGI (reference sequence). The CDR3 DNA reads as TGTGCCAGCAGTCGGGACAGGGGGCCTTCTTTTGCGCAGCCCCAGCATTTT. It translates to CASSRDRGPSFAQPQHF.

The chain combines TRBV27 with TRBJ1-6, with D unresolved. Germline V lookup: CDR1 MNHEY, CDR2 SMNVEV (reference sequence). Between the trimmed V and J ends, which lost 6 bases and 3 bases, there was a span of 6 bases. The CDR3 spans 13 residues. The CDR3 loop reads CASRGNYNSPLHF. As DNA, the CDR3 is TGTGCCAGCAGAGGGAACTATAATTCACCCCTCCACTTT.

The J gene is TRBJ1-5, the V gene TRBV10-3; no reliable D call. The V gene's germline CDR1 is ENHRY and CDR2 SYGVKD. The CDR3 totals 15 residues. Trimming cost V 0 bases and J 1 base, with 7 bases left between them. CDR3: CAISESTQSNQPQHF. CDR3 sequence (DNA): TGTGCCATCAGTGAGTCGACACAGAGCAATCAGCCCCAGCATTTT.

The chain combines TRBV11-2 with TRBJ1-2; D not certain. The CDR3 is 13 amino acids. Germline CDR1 reads SGHAT; CDR2 reads FQNNGV. Trimming left V 1 base short and J 4 bases short, with 7 bases between. The CDR3 DNA reads TGTGCCAGCAGCTTAGGAACGGTCTATGGCTACACCTTC. This encodes CASSLGTVYGYTF.

CDR3 loop: CASSPPGASGYNEQFF. CDR3 DNA sequence: TGTGCCAGCAGCCCCCCTGGGGCTAGCGGGTACAATGAGCAGTTCTTC. The chain employs TRBV4-2 and TRBJ2-1; 8 nucleotides agree with TRBD2. This CDR3 has 16 residues. The V and J ends lost 4 bases and 4 bases, in that order; junction bases with no gene match: 9. Germline CDR1 LGHNA, CDR2 YNFKEQ.

This clone occurred once. The genes are TRBV6-5 and TRBJ2-7; 11 bases are a match to TRBD1. This CDR3 region has 16 residues. Germline CDR1 and CDR2: MNHEY and SVGAGI. J gave up 3 bases and V 4 bases, and 8 bases lay outside the gene matches. CDR3 coding DNA: TGTGCCAGCAGTTCTGGACTGGACAGGGGGCTCTACGAGCAGTACTTC. This translates into CASSSGLDRGLYEQYF.

The chain is built from TRBV27 and TRBJ2-5, with 12 bases that match TRBD1. In germline, CDR1 is MNHEY, CDR2 SMNVEV (reference sequence). The CDR3 consists of 16 residues. V was pared by 8 bases and J by 4 bases, with 11 bases of the junction left unmatched. CDR3 residues: CASSRGTGGHGETQYF. The CDR3 DNA reads as TGTGCCAGCTCGCGCGGGACAGGGGGCCACGGAGAGACCCAGTACTTC.

The rearrangement uses TRBV4-1 and TRBJ1-3; TRBD1 might be the D (5 bases). There are 16 residues in the CDR3. Trimming removed 4 bases at V and 2 bases at J, with 15 bases between. Germline CDR1 is MGHRA and CDR2 is YSYEKL. This CDR3 is CASSLFLDRTGNTIYF. For the CDR3, the DNA is TGCGCCAGCAGCCTCTTTTTAGACAGAACTGGAAACACCATATATTTT.

The V call is TRBV28, the J call TRBJ1-4; D is possibly TRBD1 (6 bases). The V and J ends lost 6 bases and 0 bases respectively, with 17 bases between them. Germline V gene lookup returns CDR1 MDHEN and CDR2 SYDVKM. There are 17 residues in the CDR3. This CDR3 reads CASSPLHSGATNEKLFF. The CDR3 DNA reads as TGTGCCAGCAGCCCTCTACACTCAGGGGCAACTAATGAAAAACTGTTTTTT.

The V gene is TRBV12-3 or TRBV12-4, the J gene TRBJ1-3; D call uncertain. The CDR3 length is 13 residues. The V end lost 4 bases, the J end lost 4 bases, and 8 bases lay between the germline ends. This CDR3 is CASSSDIGNTIYF. The CDR3 DNA is TGTGCCAGCAGTTCCGACATCGGAAACACCATATATTTT.

The rearrangement links TRBV29-1 to TRBJ1-2; no reliable D call. This CDR3 has 16 residues. V was pared by 3 bases and J by 4 bases, with 21 bases between. Germline-derived CDR1 and CDR2 are SQVTM and ANQGSEA. CDR3 sequence (DNA): TGCAGCGTTGACCTGCCGTCGGACTTTTCGAGCTATGGCTACACCTTC. Amino acid sequence: CSVDLPSDFSSYGYTF. Combining the CDR3 with reference TRBV29-1 and TRBJ1-2 gives the whole variable domain SAVISQKPSRDICQRGTSLTIQCQVDSQVTMMFWYRQQPGQSLTLIATANQGSEATYESGFVIDKFPISRPNLTFSTLTVSNMSPEDSSIYLCSVDLPSDFSSYGYTFGSGTRLTVV.

The chain recombines TRBV19 with TRBJ1-5; TRBD1 is a possible D gene (5 bases). The CDR3 totals 17 residues. Germline CDR1 and CDR2: LNHDA and SQIVND (reference sequence). V lost 5 bases and J 1 base, leaving 18 bases between the germline ends. The CDR3 here is CASSSGLGRESNQPQHF. The CDR3, as DNA: TGTGCCAGTAGTTCCGGGTTAGGCAGGGAAAGCAATCAGCCCCAGCATTTT.